A selection of T cell receptor beta chains follows, all from one sample in a study of T-cell reconstitution after alpha-beta-depleted transplantation in children. TCRdb analysed the PCR reads with MiXCR anew, one entry per CDR3 protein. The sample holds a few hundred thousand distinct CDR3 sequences, over 10% seen once. Here the sequenced sample was PBMCs, mostly from graft donor cells, taken 360 days after TCRalphabeta/CD19-depleted stem cell transplant. The receptors originated from a male patient younger than 18 who had a stem cell transplant for acute myeloid leukemia, so the T cells may come from the graft donor. Each CDR3 is given with its conserved first and last residue. The D gene is left open where the match is weak. Part of the rows lack a size; the others show once, few, many or a class for expanded clones.

j_call clone_size cdr3_length d_call v_call cdr3_aa cdr3_nt
TRBJ2-5 NA 14 NA TRBV5-6 CASSPPGLAGTQYF TGTGCCAGCAGCCCCCCGGGTTTGGCTGGGACCCAGTACTTC
TRBJ2-7 NA 12 TRBD2 TRBV10-3 CATWTSGLEQYF TGTGCCACCTGGACTAGCGGACTCGAGCAGTACTTC
TRBJ2-7 many 14 TRBD1 TRBV28 CASSLSGTVDEQYF TGTGCCAGCAGTTTATCCGGGACAGTCGACGAGCAGTACTTC
TRBJ1-5 NA 18 TRBD1 TRBV20-1 CSVRPGQGIQTINQPQHF TGCAGTGTTAGACCGGGACAGGGTATCCAAACGATCAATCAGCCCCAGCATTTT
TRBJ2-3 NA 13 NA TRBV23-1 CARDSRGADTQYF TGCGCCAGAGACAGCCGCGGCGCAGATACGCAGTATTTT
TRBJ2-7 few 17 TRBD1 TRBV12-3/TRBV12-4 CASSFKTGGGTSYEQYF TGTGCCAGCAGTTTCAAAACAGGGGGCGGTACCTCATACGAGCAGTACTTC
TRBJ1-2 few 15 NA TRBV28 CASSLAGARGYGYTF TGTGCCAGCAGTTTGGCAGGGGCCAGGGGCTATGGCTACACCTTC
TRBJ2-1 many 15 TRBD2 TRBV12-3/TRBV12-4 CASSGGTTWVNEQFF TGTGCCAGCAGTGGGGGGACTACCTGGGTCAATGAGCAGTTCTTC
TRBJ1-1 NA 15 NA TRBV21-1 CASSKEDRVYFEAFF TGTGCCAGCAGCAAAGAGGACAGGGTATATTTTGAAGCTTTCTTT
TRBJ2-7 once 14 NA TRBV7-2 CASSLYPALRSGYF TGTGCCAGCAGCTTATACCCAGCCCTTAGGTCGGGGTACTTC
TRBJ2-1 few 12 NA TRBV29-1 CSERGPSTVQFF TGCAGCGAAAGAGGACCCTCCACCGTCCAGTTCTTC
TRBJ2-4 few 12 NA TRBV7-2 CASSPWGNIQYF TGTGCCAGCAGCCCCTGGGGGAACATTCAGTACTTC
TRBJ2-5 NA 17 NA TRBV12-3/TRBV12-4 CASSLAATRGAGETQYF TGTGCCAGCAGTTTAGCGGCCACCCGCGGGGCTGGGGAGACCCAGTACTTC
TRBJ2-1 many 15 TRBD2 TRBV5-1 CASSPGLAVALEQFF TGCGCCAGCAGCCCGGGACTAGCGGTTGCCCTGGAGCAGTTCTTC
TRBJ2-1 many 11 NA TRBV7-9 CAGDFYNEQFF TGTGCCGGCGACTTTTACAATGAGCAGTTCTTC
TRBJ1-5 NA 16 TRBD1 TRBV7-2 CASSSEQGAADQPQHF TGTGCCAGCAGCTCTGAACAGGGGGCGGCGGATCAGCCCCAGCATTTT
TRBJ2-7 few 15 NA TRBV7-9 CASSLRDQQIYEQYF TGTGCCAGCAGCCTCCGGGACCAGCAGATCTACGAGCAGTACTTC
TRBJ2-7 NA 16 NA TRBV7-2 CASSSPTDPGGYEQYF TGTGCCAGCAGCTCACCGACGGACCCTGGGGGGTACGAGCAGTACTTC
TRBJ2-5 NA 16 NA TRBV12-3/TRBV12-4 CASRPLAPMAGETQYF TGTGCCAGCAGGCCGCTAGCCCCGATGGCGGGGGAGACCCAGTACTTC
TRBJ2-7 NA 15 TRBD2 TRBV10-3 CAIMWETSGSYEQYF TGTGCCATCATGTGGGAGACTAGCGGGAGCTACGAGCAGTACTTC
TRBJ2-7 NA 13 NA TRBV20-1 CSAYQQGVYEQYF TGCAGTGCTTATCAACAGGGAGTATACGAGCAGTACTTC
TRBJ2-1 NA 16 NA TRBV30 CAWSVSSVPSYNEQFF TGTGCCTGGAGTGTATCATCGGTCCCTTCCTACAATGAGCAGTTCTTC
TRBJ2-3 NA 16 NA TRBV7-2 CASSSLGPSCTDTQYF TGTGCCAGCAGCTCCCTGGGACCGTCCTGCACAGATACGCAGTATTTT
TRBJ1-4 NA 15 TRBD1 TRBV29-1 CSAWDSEATNEKLFF TGCAGCGCTTGGGACAGCGAAGCAACTAATGAAAAACTGTTTTTT
TRBJ2-6 few 21 NA TRBV5-1 CASSHSTRNVEVSSGANVLTF TGCGCCAGCAGCCATTCTACCAGGAATGTTGAGGTTTCGTCTGGGGCCAACGTCCTGACTTTC
TRBJ2-1 few 16 TRBD2 TRBV7-3 CASSSGSGGAYNEQFF TGTGCCAGCAGCTCGGGTAGCGGGGGGGCCTACAATGAGCAGTTCTTC
TRBJ2-7 few 15 NA TRBV7-3 CASSLGVGLKYEQYF TGTGCCAGCAGCTTAGGAGTGGGACTCAAGTACGAGCAGTACTTC
TRBJ2-7 many 13 NA TRBV12-3/TRBV12-4 CASSLPPGYEQYF TGTGCCAGCAGTTTACCCCCGGGCTACGAGCAGTACTTC
TRBJ2-5 many 14 TRBD2 TRBV6-1 CASSAGTRYETQYF TGTGCCAGCAGTGCCGGGACTAGGTACGAGACCCAGTACTTC
TRBJ2-7 few 18 NA TRBV6-5 CASSSAHTRGRISYEQYF TGTGCCAGCAGTTCCGCCCATACTAGGGGACGCATCTCCTACGAGCAGTACTTC
TRBJ2-1 few 13 TRBD1 TRBV7-3 CASSLNPGQGSFF TGTGCCAGCAGCTTAAACCCGGGACAGGGTTCTTTCTTC
TRBJ2-1 NA 18 NA TRBV7-3 CASSLSGRSGLGRTEQFF TGTGCCAGCAGCTTATCGGGTAGGAGCGGGCTGGGTCGGACTGAGCAGTTCTTC
TRBJ2-3 NA 19 TRBD1 TRBV4-2 CASSQDRGQGLGVRDTQYF TGTGCCAGCAGCCAAGATAGAGGACAGGGGCTTGGGGTGAGAGATACGCAGTATTTT
TRBJ2-7 few 17 TRBD1 TRBV20-1 CSARLGQGFGRAYEQYF TGCAGTGCTAGATTAGGACAGGGGTTCGGGCGCGCCTACGAGCAGTACTTC
TRBJ2-2 few 20 NA TRBV11-1 CASSLVNPRDTSHITGELFF TGTGCCAGCAGCTTAGTTAATCCTCGGGACACCTCCCACATCACCGGGGAGCTGTTTTTT
TRBJ2-1 NA 15 TRBD2 TRBV7-6 CASSSLAGILNEQFF TGTGCCAGCAGCTCGCTAGCGGGTATCCTCAATGAGCAGTTCTTC